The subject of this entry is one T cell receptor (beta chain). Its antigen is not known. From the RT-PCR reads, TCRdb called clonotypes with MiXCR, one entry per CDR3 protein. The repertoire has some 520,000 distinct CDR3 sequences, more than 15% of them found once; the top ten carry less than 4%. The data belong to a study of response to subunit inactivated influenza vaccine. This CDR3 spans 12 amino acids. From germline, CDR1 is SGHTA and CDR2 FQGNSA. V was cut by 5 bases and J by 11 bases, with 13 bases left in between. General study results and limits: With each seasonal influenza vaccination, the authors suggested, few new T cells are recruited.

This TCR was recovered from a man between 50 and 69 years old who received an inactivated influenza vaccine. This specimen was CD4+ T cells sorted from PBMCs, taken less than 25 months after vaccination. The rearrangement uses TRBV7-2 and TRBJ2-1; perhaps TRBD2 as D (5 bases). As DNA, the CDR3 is TGTGCCAGCAGCCCGCGGACGGGGAAGCAGTTCTTC. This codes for CASSPRTGKQFF.